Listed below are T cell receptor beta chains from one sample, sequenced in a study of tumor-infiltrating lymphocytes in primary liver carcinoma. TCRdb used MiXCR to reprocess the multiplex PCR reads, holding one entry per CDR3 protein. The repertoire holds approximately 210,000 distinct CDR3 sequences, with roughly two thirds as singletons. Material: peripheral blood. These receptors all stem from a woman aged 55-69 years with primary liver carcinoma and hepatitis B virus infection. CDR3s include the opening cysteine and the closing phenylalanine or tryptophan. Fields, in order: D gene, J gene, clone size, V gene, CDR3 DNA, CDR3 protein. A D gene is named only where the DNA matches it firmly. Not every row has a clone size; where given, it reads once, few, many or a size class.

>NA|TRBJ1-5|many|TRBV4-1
TGCGCCAGCAGCCAAGCCGGGACACTCGTGGGTCAGCCCCAGCATTTT
CASSQAGTLVGQPQHF
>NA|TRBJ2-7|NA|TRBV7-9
TGTGCCAGCAGCTCCGCTCTGGGCGAGCAGTACTTC
CASSSALGEQYF
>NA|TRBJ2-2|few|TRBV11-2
TGTGCCAGCAGCTTAGATCGAGGAGATACCGGGGAGCTGTTTTTC
CASSLDRGDTGELFF
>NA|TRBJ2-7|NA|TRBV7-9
TGTACCAGCAGCTTAGGAGGGGCTACCTTCTACGTGCAGTACTTC
CTSSLGGATFYVQYF
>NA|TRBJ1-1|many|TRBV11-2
TGTGCCAGCAGCTTATCATTCTTGCGGGGGCCCATAGAAGCTTTCTTT
CASSLSFLRGPIEAFF
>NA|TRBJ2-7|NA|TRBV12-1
TGTGTCAGCTGCTTTGGGTTAAGAGGCCCCTACGAGCAGTACTTC
CVSCFGLRGPYEQYF
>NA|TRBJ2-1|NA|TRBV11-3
TGTGCCAACAGCGAAGAACGGGCTCCGGGAGAGGGTGAACAGTTCTTC
CANSEERAPGEGEQFF
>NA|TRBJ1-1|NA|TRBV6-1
TGTGCCAGCAGTGTGGGGCCCACAGGGAACACTAAAGCTTTCTTT
CASSVGPTGNTKAFF
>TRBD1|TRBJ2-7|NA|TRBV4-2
TGTGCCAGCAGCCTAATCGGGACAGGGAACGAGCAGTACTTC
CASSLIGTGNEQYF
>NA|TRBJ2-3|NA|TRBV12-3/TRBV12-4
TGTGCCAGCGGTTTAGATTTCAGGAGCACAGATACGCAGTATTTT
CASGLDFRSTDTQYF
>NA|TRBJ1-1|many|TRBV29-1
TGCAGCGTTGGGAAGGGAGGGGAAGCTTTCTTT
CSVGKGGEAFF
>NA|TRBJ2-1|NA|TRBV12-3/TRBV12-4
TGTGCCAGCAGCTCAAGCGTGAGGGTGATAGACTCCTGCAATGAGCAGTTCTTC
CASSSSVRVIDSCNEQFF
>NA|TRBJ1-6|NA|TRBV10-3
TGTACCATCAACCCGGGACCTACTAATTCAGCCCTCCACTTT
CTINPGPTNSALHF
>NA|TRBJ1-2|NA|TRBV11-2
TGTGCCAGCAGCTTAGAAGCAGGAGTCTATGGCTACACCTTC
CASSLEAGVYGYTF
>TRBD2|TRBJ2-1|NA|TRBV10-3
TGTGCCATCAACCCGGGACTAGCGGGAACAAATGAGCAGTTCTTC
CAINPGLAGTNEQFF
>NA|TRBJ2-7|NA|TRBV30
TGTGCCCGGAGTAGGACGGGCTACGAGCAGTACTTC
CARSRTGYEQYF
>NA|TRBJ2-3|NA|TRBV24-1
TGTGCCACCAGTGATCCAGCGGAACACACAGATACGCAGTATTTT
CATSDPAEHTDTQYF
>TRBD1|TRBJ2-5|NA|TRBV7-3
TGTGCCAGCAGCTTACGAGCCACAGGGGGCATAGAGACCCAGTACTTC
CASSLRATGGIETQYF
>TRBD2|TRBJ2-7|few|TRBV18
TGTGCCAGCCGCAGCGGGACCACCTACGAGCAGTACTTC
CASRSGTTYEQYF
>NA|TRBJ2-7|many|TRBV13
TGTGCCAGCAGCTTAGGGGGGTCCAACTACGAGCAGTACTTC
CASSLGGSNYEQYF
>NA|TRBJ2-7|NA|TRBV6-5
TGTGCCAGCAGTTACTGGACAGAGACAAGCTCCTACGAGCAGTACTTC
CASSYWTETSSYEQYF
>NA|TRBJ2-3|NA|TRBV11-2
TGTGTCAGTAGTTTAGATCGAGGAGATACGCAGTATTTT
CVSSLDRGDTQYF